What follows are 17 T cell receptor beta chains derived from one specimen sequenced in a study of esophageal squamous cell carcinoma under preoperative chemotherapy. TCRdb re-derived calls from the PCR reads in MiXCR, one entry per CDR3 protein. The table records fewer than 15,000 distinct CDR3 sequences, 54% of them present only once. Time point in this sample: before preoperative PTX-NDP chemotherapy. Sample acquisition took place from a patient given preoperative chemotherapy. The receptor set was obtained from a human donor with esophageal squamous cell carcinoma. The donor label of this sample is uncertain.

This chain links TRBV6-5 with TRBJ2-7, with 11 bases fitting TRBD1. J gave up 3 bases and V 0 bases, and 4 bases lay outside the gene matches. The CDR3 loop spans 16 amino acids. Germline V gene sequence: CDR1 MNHEY, CDR2 SVGAGI. The CDR3 DNA reads TGTGCCAGCAGTTACTCGGCCGGGACAGGGGGCTACGAGCAGTACTTC. As protein: CASSYSAGTGGYEQYF.

This chain uses TRBV20-1 with TRBJ2-1; 8 bases are a match to TRBD2. CDR1 is DFQATT, CDR2 SNEGSKA, per germline (reference sequence). CDR3 length equals 15 residues. The V gene end was trimmed by 0 bases and the J gene end by 8 bases; junction bases not matched to a gene: 9. Here the CDR3 reads CSARDRRTSLDEQFF. The CDR3 coding sequence is TGCAGTGCTAGAGATCGCAGGACTAGCCTCGATGAGCAGTTCTTC.

This clonotype was counted a single time. Because the CDR3's place on the DNA is in doubt, the DNA is left out and the CDR3 is given as listed by TCRdb. The gene calls are TRBV6-1 and TRBJ2-4; the D call in the table, TRBD1, was not verified against the DNA. Termini included, the CDR3 measures 15 amino acids. Per germline, CDR1 MNHNS and CDR2 SASEGT. The CDR3 protein is CASSVARGAKDMQYF.

The gene calls are TRBV7-6 and TRBJ2-3, with D unclear. Near its end, the DNA agrees better with TRBJ2-7, so the J call may be wrong. The CDR3 runs 13 residues. Germline V gives CDR1 SGHVS, CDR2 FNYEAQ. The CDR3 bases are TGTGCCAGCAGTACCGAGGCTTTCTACGAGCAGTACTTC. Amino acid sequence: CASSTEAFYEQYF.

The rearrangement links TRBV6-1 to TRBJ2-3, with D maybe TRBD2 (6 bases). CDR3 length equals 14 residues. Trimming removed 7 bases from V and 0 bases from J, with 11 bases in between. Germline V gene lookup returns CDR1 MNHNS and CDR2 SASEGT. DNA of the CDR3: TGTGCCAGCAAGGTGGGGACTAGCACAGATACGCAGTATTTT. Translation: CASKVGTSTDTQYF.

V is TRBV6-1 and J is TRBJ2-5; TRBD2 matches 9 bases. The length of the CDR3 is 16 residues. The V gene end was trimmed by 8 bases and the J gene end by 8 bases; junction bases not matched to a gene: 18. Germline loops: CDR1 MNHNS, CDR2 SASEGT. The CDR3 loop is CASGGGGGNAKNTQYF. In DNA, the CDR3 is TGTGCCAGCGGCGGGGGGGGGGGAAATGCCAAAAACACCCAGTACTTC.

This clonotype appeared many times. This sequence joins TRBV11-2 and TRBJ1-4; D is unresolved. This CDR3 has 13 amino acids. Germline V gives CDR1 SGHAT, CDR2 FQNNGV. Trimming shortened V by 4 bases and J by 7 bases, and 10 bases separated the two germline ends. The DNA of the CDR3 is TGTGCCAGCAGCTCCCCCCGAACTGAAAAACTGTTTTTT. Protein: CASSSPRTEKLFF.

The V and J genes are TRBV6-1 and TRBJ2-4, with D perhaps being TRBD1 or TRBD2 (5 bases each). Germline V gene lookup returns CDR1 MNHNS and CDR2 SASEGT. V was trimmed by 2 bases and J by 13 bases, leaving 24 bases between them. The CDR3 loop spans 16 amino acids. The CDR3 DNA reads TGTGCCAGCAGTGAATTTGGGGGAAGCTACAAAGAGACGCAGTACTTC. Translated, it gives CASSEFGGSYKETQYF.

Regarding this clonotype: One end of the junction fails to match germline, which may point to a read error. This chain connects TRBV6-1 to TRBJ2-3; possibly TRBD1 for D (6 bases). The germline CDR1 and CDR2 sequences are MNHNS and SASEGT. CDR3 length: 14 residues. The CDR3 coding sequence is TGTGCCAGCAGTGAAGGAGGGAGCACAGGGAAGCAGTTTTTT. It specifies CASSEGGSTGKQFF.

This clonotype counts as medium-sized. V and J are TRBV10-1 and TRBJ2-1, with unresolved D. Per germline, CDR1 WNHNN and CDR2 SYGVQD (reference sequence). Trimming pared 4 bases from V and 1 base from J, leaving 8 bases between. The CDR3 consists of 14 residues. CDR3 DNA sequence: TGCGCCAGCAGTGGGTCAACGTCCTACAATGAGCAGTTCTTC. Protein: CASSGSTSYNEQFF.

In this sample, this clonotype turned up a few times. The V call is TRBV7-2, the J call TRBJ2-3; D is unclear. V dropped 5 bases and J dropped 0 bases, with 9 bases sitting between them. The CDR3 is 14 residues long. Germline V CDR1 and CDR2: SGHTA, FQGNSA. The CDR3 sequence is CASSPTTSTDTQYF. Here the CDR3 DNA reads TGTGCCAGCAGCCCCACGACTAGCACAGATACGCAGTATTTT.

Judged by abundance, this clonotype is medium-sized. This chain connects TRBV7-8 to TRBJ2-1, with unresolved D. V lost 0 bases and J lost 9, with 3 bases in between. The CDR3 has 11 residues. Germline V lookup: CDR1 SGHVS, CDR2 FQNEAQ. The CDR3, as DNA: TGTGCCAGCAGCTTAGCATTTGAGCAGTTCTTC. Translation gives CASSLAFEQFF.

About this clonotype itself: One end of the junction is discordant with germline, which a read error may explain. In DNA, the CDR3 is TGTGCCAGCCGCGTATTGGGGGGAAGCGACACAGACACGCAGTACTTT. It encodes CASRVLGGSDTDTQYF. The chain uses TRBV6-1 and TRBJ2-3; D might be TRBD2 (6 bases). The CDR3 length is 16 residues. CDR1 and CDR2 from the germline V gene are MNHNS and SASEGT.

Note on this clonotype: Relative to the germline gene, one junction end is altered; a read error may explain this. The chain employs TRBV6-1 and TRBJ2-5, with a possible D match to TRBD2 (7 bases). The germline CDR1 and CDR2 sequences are MNHNS and SASEGT. The CDR3 spans 16 residues. The CDR3 is CASGGGGGGEADTQYF. DNA for the CDR3: TGTGCCAGCGGGGGGGGAGGGGGGGGTGAGGCAGATACCCAGTATTTC.

The chain joins TRBV6-1 to TRBJ2-3; tentative D call: TRBD1 (7 bases). This CDR3 is 15 amino acids long. Germline V gene sequence: CDR1 MNHNS, CDR2 SASEGT. The V and J ends lost 9 bases and 1 base respectively, with 17 bases between them. CDR3 sequence reads: CARGVGGGGTDTQYF. The CDR3 bases are TGTGCCAGGGGTGTAGGGGGCGGGGGCACAGATACGCAGTATTTT.

In its sample, this clonotype was seen a few times. The J gene is TRBJ2-2, the V gene TRBV11-3, with a tentative D call TRBD1 (5 bases). This CDR3 is built from 16 residues. CDR1 and CDR2 (germline): SGHNT, YENEEA. V was cut by 5 bases and J by 2 bases, with 15 bases left in between. DNA for the CDR3: TGTGCCAGCAGCCCGTACGACAGCACTAACACCGGGGAGCTGTTTTTT. It encodes CASSPYDSTNTGELFF.

The chain is built from TRBV27 and TRBJ2-7; no firm D call. V was trimmed by 5 bases and J by 5 bases, leaving 13 bases between them. This CDR3 region has 13 residues. In germline, CDR1 is MNHEY, CDR2 SMNVEV (reference sequence). This chain's CDR3 is CASSPLDSDEQYF. CDR3 DNA sequence: TGTGCCAGCAGTCCGCTGGATAGTGACGAGCAGTACTTC.